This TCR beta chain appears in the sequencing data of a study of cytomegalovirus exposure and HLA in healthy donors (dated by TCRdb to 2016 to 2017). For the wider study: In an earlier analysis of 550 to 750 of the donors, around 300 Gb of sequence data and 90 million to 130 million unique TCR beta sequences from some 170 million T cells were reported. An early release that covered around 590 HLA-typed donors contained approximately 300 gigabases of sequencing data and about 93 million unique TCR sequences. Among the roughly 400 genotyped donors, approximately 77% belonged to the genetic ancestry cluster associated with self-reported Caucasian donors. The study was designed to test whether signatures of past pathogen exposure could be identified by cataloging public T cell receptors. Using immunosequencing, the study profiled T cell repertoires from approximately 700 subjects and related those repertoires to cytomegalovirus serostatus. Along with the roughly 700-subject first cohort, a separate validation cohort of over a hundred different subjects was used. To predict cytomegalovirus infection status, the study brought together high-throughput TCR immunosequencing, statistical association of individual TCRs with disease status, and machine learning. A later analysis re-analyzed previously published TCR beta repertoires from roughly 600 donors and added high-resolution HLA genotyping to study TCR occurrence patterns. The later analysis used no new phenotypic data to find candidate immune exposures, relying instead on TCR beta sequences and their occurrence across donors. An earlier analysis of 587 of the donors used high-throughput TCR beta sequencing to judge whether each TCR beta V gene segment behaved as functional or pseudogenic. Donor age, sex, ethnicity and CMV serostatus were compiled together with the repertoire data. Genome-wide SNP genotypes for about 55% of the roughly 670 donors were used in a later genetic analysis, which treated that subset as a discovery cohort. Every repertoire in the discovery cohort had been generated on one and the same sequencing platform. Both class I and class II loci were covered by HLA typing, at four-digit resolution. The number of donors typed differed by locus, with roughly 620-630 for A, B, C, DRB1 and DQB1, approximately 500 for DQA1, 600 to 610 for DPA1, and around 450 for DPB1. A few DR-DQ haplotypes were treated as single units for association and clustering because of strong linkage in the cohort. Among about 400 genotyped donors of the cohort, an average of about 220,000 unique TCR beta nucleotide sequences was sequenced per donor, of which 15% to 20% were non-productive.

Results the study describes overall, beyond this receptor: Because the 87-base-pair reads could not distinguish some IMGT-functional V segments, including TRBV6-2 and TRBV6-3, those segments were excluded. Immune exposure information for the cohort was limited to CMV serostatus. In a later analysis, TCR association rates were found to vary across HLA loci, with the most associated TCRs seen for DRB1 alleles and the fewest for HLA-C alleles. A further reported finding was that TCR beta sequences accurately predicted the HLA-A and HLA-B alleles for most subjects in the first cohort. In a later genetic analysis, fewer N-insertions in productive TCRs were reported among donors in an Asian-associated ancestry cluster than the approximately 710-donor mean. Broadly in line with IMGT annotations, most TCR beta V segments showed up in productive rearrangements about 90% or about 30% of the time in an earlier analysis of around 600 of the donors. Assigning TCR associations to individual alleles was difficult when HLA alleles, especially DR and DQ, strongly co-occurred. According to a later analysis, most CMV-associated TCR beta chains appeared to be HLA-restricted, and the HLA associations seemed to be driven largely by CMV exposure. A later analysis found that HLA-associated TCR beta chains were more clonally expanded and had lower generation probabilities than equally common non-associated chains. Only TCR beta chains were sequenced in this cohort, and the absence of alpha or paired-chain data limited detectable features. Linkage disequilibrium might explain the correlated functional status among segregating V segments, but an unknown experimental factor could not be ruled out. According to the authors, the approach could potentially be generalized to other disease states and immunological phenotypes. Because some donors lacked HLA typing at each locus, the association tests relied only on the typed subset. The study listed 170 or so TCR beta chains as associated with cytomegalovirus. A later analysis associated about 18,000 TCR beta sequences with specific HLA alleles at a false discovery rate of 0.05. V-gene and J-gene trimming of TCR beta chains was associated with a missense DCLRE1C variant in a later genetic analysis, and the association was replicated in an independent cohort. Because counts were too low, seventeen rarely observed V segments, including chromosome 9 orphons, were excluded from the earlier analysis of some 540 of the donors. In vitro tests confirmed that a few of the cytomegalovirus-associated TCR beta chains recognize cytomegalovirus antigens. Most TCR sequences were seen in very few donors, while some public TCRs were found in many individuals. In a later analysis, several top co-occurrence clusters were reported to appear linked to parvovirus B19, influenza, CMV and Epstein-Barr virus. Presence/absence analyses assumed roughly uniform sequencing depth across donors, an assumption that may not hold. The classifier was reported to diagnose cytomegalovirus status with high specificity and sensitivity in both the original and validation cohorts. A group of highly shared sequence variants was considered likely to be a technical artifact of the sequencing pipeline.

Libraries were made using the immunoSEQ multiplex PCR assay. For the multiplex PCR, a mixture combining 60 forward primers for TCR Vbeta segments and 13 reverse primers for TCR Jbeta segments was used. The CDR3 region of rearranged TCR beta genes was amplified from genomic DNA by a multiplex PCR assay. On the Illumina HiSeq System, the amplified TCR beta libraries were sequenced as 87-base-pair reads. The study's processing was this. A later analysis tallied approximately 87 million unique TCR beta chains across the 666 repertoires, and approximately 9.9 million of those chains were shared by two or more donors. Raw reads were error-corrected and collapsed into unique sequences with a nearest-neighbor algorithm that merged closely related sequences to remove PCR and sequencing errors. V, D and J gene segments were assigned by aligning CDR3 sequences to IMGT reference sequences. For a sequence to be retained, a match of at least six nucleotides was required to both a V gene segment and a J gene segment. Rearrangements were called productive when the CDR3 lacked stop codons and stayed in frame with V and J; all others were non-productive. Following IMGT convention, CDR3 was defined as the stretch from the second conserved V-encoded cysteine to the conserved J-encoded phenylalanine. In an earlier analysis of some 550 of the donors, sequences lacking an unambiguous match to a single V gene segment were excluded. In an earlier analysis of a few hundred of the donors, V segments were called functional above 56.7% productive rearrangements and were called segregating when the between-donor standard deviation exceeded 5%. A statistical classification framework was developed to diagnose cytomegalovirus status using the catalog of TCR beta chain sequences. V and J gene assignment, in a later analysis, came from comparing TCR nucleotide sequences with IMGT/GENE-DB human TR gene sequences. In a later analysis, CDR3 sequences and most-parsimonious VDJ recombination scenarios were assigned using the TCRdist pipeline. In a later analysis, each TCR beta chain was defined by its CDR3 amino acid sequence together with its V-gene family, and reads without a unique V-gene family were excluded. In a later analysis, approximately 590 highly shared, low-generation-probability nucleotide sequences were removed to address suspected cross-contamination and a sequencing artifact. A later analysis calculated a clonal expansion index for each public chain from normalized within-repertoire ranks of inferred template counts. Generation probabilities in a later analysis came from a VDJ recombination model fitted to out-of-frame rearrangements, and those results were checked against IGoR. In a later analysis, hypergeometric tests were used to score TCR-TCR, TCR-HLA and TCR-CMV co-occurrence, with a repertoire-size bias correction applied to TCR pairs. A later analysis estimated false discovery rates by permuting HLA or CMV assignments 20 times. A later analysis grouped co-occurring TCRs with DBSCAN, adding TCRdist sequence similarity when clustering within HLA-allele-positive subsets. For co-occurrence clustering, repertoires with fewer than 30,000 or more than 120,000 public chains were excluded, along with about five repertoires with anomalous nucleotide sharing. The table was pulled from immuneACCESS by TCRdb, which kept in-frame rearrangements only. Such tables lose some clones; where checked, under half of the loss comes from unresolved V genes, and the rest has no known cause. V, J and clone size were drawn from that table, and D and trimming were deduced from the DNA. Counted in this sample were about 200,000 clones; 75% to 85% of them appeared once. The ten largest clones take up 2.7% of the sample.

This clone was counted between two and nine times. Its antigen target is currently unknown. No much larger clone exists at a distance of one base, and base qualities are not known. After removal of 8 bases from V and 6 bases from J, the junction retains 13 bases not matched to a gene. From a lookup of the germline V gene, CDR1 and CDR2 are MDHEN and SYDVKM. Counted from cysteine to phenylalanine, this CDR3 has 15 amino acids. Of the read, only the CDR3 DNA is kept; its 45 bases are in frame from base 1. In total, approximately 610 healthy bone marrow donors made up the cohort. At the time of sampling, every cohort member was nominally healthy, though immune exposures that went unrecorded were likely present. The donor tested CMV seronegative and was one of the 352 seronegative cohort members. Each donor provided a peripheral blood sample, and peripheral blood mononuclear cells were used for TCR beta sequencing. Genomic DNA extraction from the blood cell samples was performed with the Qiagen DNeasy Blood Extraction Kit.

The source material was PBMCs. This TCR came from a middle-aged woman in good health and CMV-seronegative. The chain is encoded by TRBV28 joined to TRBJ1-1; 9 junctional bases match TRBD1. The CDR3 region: CASLTGDREGAEAFF. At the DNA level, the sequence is TGTGCCAGCCTCACTGGGGACAGGGAGGGGGCTGAAGCTTTCTTT.